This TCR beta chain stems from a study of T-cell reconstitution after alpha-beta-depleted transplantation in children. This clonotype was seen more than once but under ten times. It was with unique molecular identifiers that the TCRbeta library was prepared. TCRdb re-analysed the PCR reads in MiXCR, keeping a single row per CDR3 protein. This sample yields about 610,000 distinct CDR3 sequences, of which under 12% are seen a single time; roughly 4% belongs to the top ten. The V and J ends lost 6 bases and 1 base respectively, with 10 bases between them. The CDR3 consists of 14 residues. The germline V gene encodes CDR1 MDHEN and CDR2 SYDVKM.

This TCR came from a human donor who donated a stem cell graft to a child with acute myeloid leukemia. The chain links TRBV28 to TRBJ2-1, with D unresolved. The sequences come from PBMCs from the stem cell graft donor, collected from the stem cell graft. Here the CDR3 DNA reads TGTGCCAGCAGCCTCCCGGCATCCTACAATGAGCAGTTCTTC. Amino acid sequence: CASSLPASYNEQFF.